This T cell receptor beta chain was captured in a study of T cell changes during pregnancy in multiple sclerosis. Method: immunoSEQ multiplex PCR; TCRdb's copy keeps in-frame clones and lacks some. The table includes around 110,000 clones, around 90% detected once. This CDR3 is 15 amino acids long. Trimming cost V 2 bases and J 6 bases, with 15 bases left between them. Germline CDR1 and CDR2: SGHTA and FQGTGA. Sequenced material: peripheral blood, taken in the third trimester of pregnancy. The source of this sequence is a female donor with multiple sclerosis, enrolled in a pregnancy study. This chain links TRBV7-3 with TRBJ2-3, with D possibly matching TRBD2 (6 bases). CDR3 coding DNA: TGTGCCAGCAGCTTAGGTAGCGGCCCTGGTGATACGCAGTATTTT. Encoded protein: CASSLGSGPGDTQYF.